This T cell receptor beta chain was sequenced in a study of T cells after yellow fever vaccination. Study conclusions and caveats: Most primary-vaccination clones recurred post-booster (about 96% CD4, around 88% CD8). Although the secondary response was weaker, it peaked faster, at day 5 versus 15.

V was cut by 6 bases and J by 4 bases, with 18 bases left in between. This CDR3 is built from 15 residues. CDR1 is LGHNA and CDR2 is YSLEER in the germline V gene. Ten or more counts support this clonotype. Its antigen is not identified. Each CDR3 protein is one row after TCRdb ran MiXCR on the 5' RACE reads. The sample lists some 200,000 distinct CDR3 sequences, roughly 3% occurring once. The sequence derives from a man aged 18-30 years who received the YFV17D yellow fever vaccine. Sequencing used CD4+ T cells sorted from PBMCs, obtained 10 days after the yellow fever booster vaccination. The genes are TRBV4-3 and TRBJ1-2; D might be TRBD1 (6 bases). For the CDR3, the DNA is TGCGCCAGCAGTAAAAGGCGGGAACAGGGCTATGGCTACACCTTC. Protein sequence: CASSKRREQGYGYTF.